The entry below gives a single T cell receptor beta chain sequence along with its context. Antigen unknown. Germline lookup yields CDR1 GTSNPN and CDR2 SVGIG (reference sequence). The V and J ends lost 0 bases and 2 bases respectively, with 10 bases between them. The CDR3 totals 14 residues. This entry is derived from a study of cytomegalovirus exposure and HLA in healthy donors. Primers for the PCR totalled 60 Vbeta and 13 Jbeta. The table came from immunoSEQ multiplex PCR; TCRdb's copy has only in-frame clones and leaves some out. This table holds under 250,000 clones, about 80% found once. General study results and limits: A later analysis, which compared TCR beta chains of equal frequency, found the HLA-associated ones more clonally expanded. Most TCR sequences were seen very rarely across donors, but some public TCRs occurred in many.

The sample consisted of PBMCs. The rearrangement links TRBV30 to TRBJ1-2, with D possibly being TRBD1 (5 bases). This sequence was found in an older woman in good health and CMV-seropositive. The CDR3 is CAWSVRPGNYGYTF. The CDR3 coding sequence is TGTGCCTGGAGTGTGAGGCCAGGGAACTATGGCTACACCTTC.